The text below deals with one T cell receptor beta chain. The data are from a study of blood T cell repertoires in COVID-19. CDR3 length: 14 residues. V shed 6 bases and J 8 bases; nucleotides not matched to a gene: 4. Per germline, CDR1 SGHAT and CDR2 FQNNGV. Per the original data handling: It was from reference gene primer amplification that nucleated cell counts were estimated. Profiled with immunoSEQ multiplex PCR; TCRdb holds only in-frame clones, not every one. V and J calls and clone size are as listed in that table; D and trimming were resolved from the DNA. Among around 190,000 clones, about nine tenths were seen once, and the ten largest hold approximately 9.4%.

Sequencing was carried out using PBMCs or T cells enriched from blood (not recorded which). This receptor was obtained from a woman aged 18-29 years who had recovered from COVID-19. This chain links TRBV11-2 with TRBJ2-2; 12 bases align to TRBD2. The CDR3: CASSLAGGPGELFF. The CDR3 bases are TGTGCCAGCAGTCTAGCGGGAGGGCCTGGGGAGCTGTTTTTT.